This entry features one T cell receptor (beta chain) sequence. Its antigen specificity is not known. No much larger clone exists at a distance of one base, and base qualities are not known. This sample was included in a study of OX40 agonist ivuxolimab in advanced cancers. Notes on the research overall: The costimulatory receptor OX40 (CD134) was targeted by ivuxolimab, a fully human IgG2 agonistic monoclonal antibody. Partial responses were achieved by three dose-escalation patients, of whom one had hepatocellular carcinoma and two had cutaneous melanoma. Prior anti-PD-1, anti-PD-L1 or anti-CTLA-4 therapy was permitted, and checkpoint inhibitors had been received by 40% to 50% of dose-escalation patients. The paper describes the monotherapy dose-escalation part (N of about 52 patients) of the phase I trial of ivuxolimab. Of the roughly 52 dose-escalation patients, hepatocellular carcinoma was present in around 19, melanoma in roughly 15, renal cell carcinoma in 9 and head and neck cancer in 9. A male proportion of roughly 80% and a mean age of approximately 62 years, ranging from about 23 to 90, were recorded for the dose-escalation cohort. Intravenous ivuxolimab was administered to patients every 2 weeks at six dose levels: 0.01, 0.1, 0.3, 1.5, 3 and 10 mg/kg. Peripheral TCRbeta sequencing was intended to test whether TCR sequence diversity was altered and clonal T-cell expansion was caused by ivuxolimab. General conclusions and limits of the study: Antigen specificity was not determined for the clonally expanded peripheral T cells. At doses of 0.1 to 3.0 mg/kg, clonal expansion of both CD4+ and CD8+ T cells in blood was seen between baseline and week 6. After ivuxolimab, expanded clones were on average more numerous among CD8+ T cells than among CD4+ T cells. In the 0.1-3.0 mg/kg groups, partial responders had among the lowest normalized peripheral clonal expansion, particularly in CD8+ T cells. Low levels of normalized T-cell clonal expansion were also seen in some nonresponding patients.

V is pared back by 2 bases and J by 0 bases, with 11 bases lying between the germline termini. Measured from the cysteine to the phenylalanine, the CDR3 is 16 residues long. Only the CDR3 DNA is retained, 48 bases long and in frame from the first base. The germline V gene gives CDR1 as KGHSY and CDR2 as FQNENV. The trial excluded patients who had a history of autoimmune disease or were on systemic immunosuppression. Peripheral blood for TCR sequencing was drawn from every dose cohort at baseline, at cycle 4 day 1 and at cycle 7 day 1. The samples were taken from a phase I, first-in-human, multicenter, open-label dose-escalation trial of ivuxolimab. Adults with locally advanced or metastatic melanoma, renal cell carcinoma, hepatocellular carcinoma or head and neck squamous cell carcinoma were enrolled in the trial. Before TCR sequencing, CD4+ and CD8+ T cells were separately sorted from peripheral blood.

For sequencing of the TCRbeta CDR3 region, genomic DNA was extracted from the sorted cells. TCRbeta CDR3 regions were sequenced using the immunoSEQ Assay. TCRdb took over this immuneACCESS table, retaining in-frame rearrangements with V and J assigned. Such tables are incomplete; in checked studies, under half of the missing clones stem from an unresolved V gene, and the remainder is unexplained. The sample contains about 77,000 clones, 80% to 90% of them found a single time. The leading ten clones occupy 0.65% to 0.9% of the sample. The origin of this receptor is an adult with an advanced solid tumor such as melanoma, head and neck, liver or kidney cancer. The starting material was CD4+ or CD8+ T cells sorted from blood, obtained in a trial of the OX40 agonist ivuxolimab. This receptor chain uses TRBV16 and TRBJ2-4, with the D gene uncertain. The CDR3 region: CASSQDGRLAKNIQYF. The sequenced DNA is TGTGCCAGCAGCCAAGATGGGCGCCTAGCCAAAAACATTCAGTACTTC.